This TCR beta chain was identified in a study of response to subunit inactivated influenza vaccine. MiXCR, applied by TCRdb to the RT-PCR reads, yields one record per CDR3 protein. This table has fewer than 800,000 distinct CDR3 sequences, around 16% appearing once. Study-wide results and caveats: The authors suggested that every seasonal influenza vaccination recruits few new T cells.

The V gene's germline CDR1 is SGDLS and CDR2 YYNGEE. With V trimmed by 1 base and J by 3 bases, 4 bases remained unmatched. This CDR3 comprises 15 residues. Comments on this clonotype: Its antigen is unidentified.

The clonotype comes from a man aged 50-59 years who received an inactivated influenza vaccine. V gene TRBV9 combines with J gene TRBJ2-7; 10 bases are shared with TRBD2. The specimen was PBMCs from blood, collected approximately 12 days after vaccination. The CDR3: CASSVQAGGNYEQYF. CDR3 coding DNA: TGTGCCAGCAGCGTACAAGCGGGGGGGAACTACGAGCAGTACTTC.